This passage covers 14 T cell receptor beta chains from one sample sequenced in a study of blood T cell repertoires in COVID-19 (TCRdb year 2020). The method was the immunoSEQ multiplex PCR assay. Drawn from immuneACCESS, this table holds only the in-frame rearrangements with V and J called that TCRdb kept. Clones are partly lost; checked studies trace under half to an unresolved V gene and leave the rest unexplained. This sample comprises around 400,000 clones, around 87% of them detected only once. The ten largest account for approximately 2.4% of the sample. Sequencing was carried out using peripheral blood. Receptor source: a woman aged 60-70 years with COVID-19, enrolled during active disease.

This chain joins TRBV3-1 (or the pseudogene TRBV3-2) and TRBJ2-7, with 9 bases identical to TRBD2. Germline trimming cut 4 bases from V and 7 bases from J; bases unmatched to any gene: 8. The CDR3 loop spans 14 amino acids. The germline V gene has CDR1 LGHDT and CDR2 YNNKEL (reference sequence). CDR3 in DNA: TGTGCCAGCAGCCGCCGCGGGGGGGGAGGAGAGCAGTACTTC. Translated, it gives CASSRRGGGGEQYF.

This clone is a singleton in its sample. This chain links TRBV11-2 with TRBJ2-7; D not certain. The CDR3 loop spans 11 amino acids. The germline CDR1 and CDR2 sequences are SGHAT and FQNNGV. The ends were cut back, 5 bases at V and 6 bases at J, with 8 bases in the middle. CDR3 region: CASSERSEQYF. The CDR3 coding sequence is TGTGCCAGCAGCGAACGGAGCGAGCAGTACTTC.

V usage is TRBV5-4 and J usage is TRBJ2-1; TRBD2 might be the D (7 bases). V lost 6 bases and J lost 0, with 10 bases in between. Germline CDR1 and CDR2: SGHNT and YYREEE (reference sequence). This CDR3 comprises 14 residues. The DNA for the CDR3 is TGTGCCAGCACCGCGGGGGCCTCCTACAATGAGCAGTTCTTC. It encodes CASTAGASYNEQFF.

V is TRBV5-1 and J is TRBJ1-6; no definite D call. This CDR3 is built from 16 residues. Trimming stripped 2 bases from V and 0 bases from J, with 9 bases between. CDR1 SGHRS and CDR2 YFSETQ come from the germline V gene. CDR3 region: CASSLEGSSYNSPLHF. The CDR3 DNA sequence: TGCGCCAGCAGCTTAGAGGGAAGCTCCTATAATTCACCCCTCCACTTT. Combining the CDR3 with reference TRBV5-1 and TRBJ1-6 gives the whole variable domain KAGVTQTPRYLIKTRGQQVTLSCSPISGHRSVSWYQQTPGQGLQFLFEYFSETQRNKGNFPGRFSGRQFSNSRSEMNVSTLELGDSALYLCASSLEGSSYNSPLHFGNGTRLTVT.

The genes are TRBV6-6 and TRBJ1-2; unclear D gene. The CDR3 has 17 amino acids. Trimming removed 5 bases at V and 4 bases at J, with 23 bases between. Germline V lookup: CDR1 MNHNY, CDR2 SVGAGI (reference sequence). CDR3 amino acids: CASSPLGVRMGLYGYTF. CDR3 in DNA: TGTGCCAGCAGTCCGCTCGGGGTGAGGATGGGCCTCTATGGCTACACCTTC.

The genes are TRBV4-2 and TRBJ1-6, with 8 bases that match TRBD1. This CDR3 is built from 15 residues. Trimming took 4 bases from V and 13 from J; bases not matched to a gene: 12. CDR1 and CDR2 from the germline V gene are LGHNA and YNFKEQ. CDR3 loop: CASSRIPGQEGPLHF. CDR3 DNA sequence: TGTGCCAGCAGCCGTATACCGGGACAGGAAGGTCCCCTCCACTTT.

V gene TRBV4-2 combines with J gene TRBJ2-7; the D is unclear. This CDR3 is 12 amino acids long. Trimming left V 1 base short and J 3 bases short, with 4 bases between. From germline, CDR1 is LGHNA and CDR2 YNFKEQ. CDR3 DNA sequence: TGTGCCAGCAGCCAAGGCGTCTACGAGCAGTACTTC. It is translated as CASSQGVYEQYF.

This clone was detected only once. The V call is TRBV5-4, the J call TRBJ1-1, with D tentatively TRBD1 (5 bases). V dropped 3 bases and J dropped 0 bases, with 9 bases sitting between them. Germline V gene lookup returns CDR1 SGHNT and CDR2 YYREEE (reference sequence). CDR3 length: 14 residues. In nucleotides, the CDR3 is TGTGCCAGCAGCTCCGCAGGGATGAACACTGAAGCTTTCTTT. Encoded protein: CASSSAGMNTEAFF.

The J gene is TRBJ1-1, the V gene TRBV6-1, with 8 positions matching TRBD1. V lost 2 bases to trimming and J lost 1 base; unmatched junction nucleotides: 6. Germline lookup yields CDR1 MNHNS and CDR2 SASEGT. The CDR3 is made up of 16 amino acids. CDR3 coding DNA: TGTGCCAGCAGTGAACCAGGGGGCCTTGGGAACACTGAAGCTTTCTTT. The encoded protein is CASSEPGGLGNTEAFF.

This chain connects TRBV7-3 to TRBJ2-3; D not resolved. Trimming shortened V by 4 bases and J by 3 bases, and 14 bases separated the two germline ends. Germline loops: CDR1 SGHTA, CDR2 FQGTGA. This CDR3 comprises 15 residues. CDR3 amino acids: CASSYQASGTDTQYF. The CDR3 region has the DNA TGTGCCAGCAGCTACCAGGCGTCTGGAACAGATACGCAGTATTTT.

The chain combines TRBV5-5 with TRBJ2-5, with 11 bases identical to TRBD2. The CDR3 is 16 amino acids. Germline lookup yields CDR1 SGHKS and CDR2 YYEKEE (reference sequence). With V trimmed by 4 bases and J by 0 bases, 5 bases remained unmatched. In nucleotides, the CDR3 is TGTGCCAGCAGCAACCGACTAGCGGGGTACCAAGAGACCCAGTACTTC. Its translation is CASSNRLAGYQETQYF. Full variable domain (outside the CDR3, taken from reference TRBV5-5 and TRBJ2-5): DAGVTQSPTHLIKTRGQQVTLRCSPISGHKSVSWYQQVLGQGPQFIFQYYEKEERGRGNFPDRFSARQFPNYSSELNVNALLLGDSALYLCASSNRLAGYQETQYFGPGTRLLVL.

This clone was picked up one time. CDR3 nucleotide sequence: TGTGCCAGCTCACCATCAGATATCGGGGTAGGCATGAACACTGAAGCTTTCTTT. It encodes CASSPSDIGVGMNTEAFF. The rearrangement uses TRBV18 and TRBJ1-1; the D is unclear. This CDR3 region has 18 residues. V lost 2 bases and J lost 0, with 19 bases in between. Germline V gives CDR1 KGHSH, CDR2 LQKENI.

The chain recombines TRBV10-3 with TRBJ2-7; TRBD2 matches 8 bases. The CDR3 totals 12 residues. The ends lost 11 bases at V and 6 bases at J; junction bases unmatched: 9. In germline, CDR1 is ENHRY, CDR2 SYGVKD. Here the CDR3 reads CASGGGSGEQYF. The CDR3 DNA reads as TGTGCCTCCGGGGGGGGCTCGGGCGAGCAGTACTTC.

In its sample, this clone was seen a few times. In DNA, the CDR3 is TGTGCCAGCATACCTTCTCCGGGGACAGGGGGTTCCGAGCAGTACTTC. Translated: CASIPSPGTGGSEQYF. This chain connects TRBV5-4 to TRBJ2-7, with TRBD1 matching 11 bases. Germline CDR1 reads SGHNT; CDR2 reads YYREEE (reference sequence). V was pared by 6 bases and J by 6 bases, with 14 bases of the junction left unmatched. The CDR3 loop spans 16 amino acids.